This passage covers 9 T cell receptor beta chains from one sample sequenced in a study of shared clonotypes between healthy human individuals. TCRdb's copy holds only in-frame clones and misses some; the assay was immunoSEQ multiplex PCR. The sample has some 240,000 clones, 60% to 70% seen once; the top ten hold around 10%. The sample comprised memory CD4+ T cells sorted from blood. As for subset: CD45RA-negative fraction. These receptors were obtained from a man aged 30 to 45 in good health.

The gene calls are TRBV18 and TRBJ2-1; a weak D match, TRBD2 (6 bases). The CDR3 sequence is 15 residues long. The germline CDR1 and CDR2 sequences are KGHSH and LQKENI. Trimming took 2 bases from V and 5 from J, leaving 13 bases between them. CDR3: CASSPGASENNEQFF. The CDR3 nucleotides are TGTGCCAGCTCACCAGGGGCTAGCGAGAACAATGAGCAGTTCTTC.

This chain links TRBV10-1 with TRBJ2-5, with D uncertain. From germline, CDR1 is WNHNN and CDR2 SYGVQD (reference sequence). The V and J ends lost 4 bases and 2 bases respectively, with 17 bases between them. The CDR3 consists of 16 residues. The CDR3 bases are TGCGCCAGCAGTGGGGCCTCTGGCGGCCAACAAGAGACCCAGTACTTC. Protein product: CASSGASGGQQETQYF.

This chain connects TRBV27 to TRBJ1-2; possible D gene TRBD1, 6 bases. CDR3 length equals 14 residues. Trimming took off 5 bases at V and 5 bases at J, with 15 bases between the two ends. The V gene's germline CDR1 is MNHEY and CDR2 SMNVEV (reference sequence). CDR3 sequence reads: CASSQGGLPYGYTF. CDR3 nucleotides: TGTGCCAGCAGTCAAGGGGGACTACCTTATGGCTACACCTTC.

The CDR3 sequence: CASSSYRDRSTDTQYF. The DNA of the CDR3 is TGTGCCAGCAGTTCGTACCGGGACAGGAGCACAGATACGCAGTATTTT. V gene TRBV27 combines with J gene TRBJ2-3, with 8 bases lining up with TRBD1. Germline V gives CDR1 MNHEY, CDR2 SMNVEV (reference sequence). V dropped 4 bases and J dropped 0; count of bases not matched to a gene: 6. This CDR3 is built from 16 residues.

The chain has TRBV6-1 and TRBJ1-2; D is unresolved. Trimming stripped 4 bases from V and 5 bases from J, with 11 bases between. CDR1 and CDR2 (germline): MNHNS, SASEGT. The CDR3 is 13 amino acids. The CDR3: CASSVTFLYGYTF. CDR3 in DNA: TGTGCCAGCAGTGTGACCTTTTTATATGGCTACACCTTC.

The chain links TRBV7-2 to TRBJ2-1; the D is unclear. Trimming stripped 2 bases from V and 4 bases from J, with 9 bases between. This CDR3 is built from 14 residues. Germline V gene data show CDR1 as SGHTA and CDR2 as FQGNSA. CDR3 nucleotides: TGTGCCAGCAGCTTACAAGCAGCTTACAATGAGCAGTTCTTC. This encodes CASSLQAAYNEQFF.

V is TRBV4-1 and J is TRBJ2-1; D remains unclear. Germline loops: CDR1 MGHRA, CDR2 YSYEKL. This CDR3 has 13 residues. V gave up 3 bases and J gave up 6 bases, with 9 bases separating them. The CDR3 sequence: CASSHPQTNEQFF. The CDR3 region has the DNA TGCGCCAGCAGCCATCCCCAGACCAATGAGCAGTTCTTC.

The CDR3 DNA is TGTGCCAGCTCACCGCAACAGGGGGCCGGGGAGCTGTTTTTT. Translated, it gives CASSPQQGAGELFF. This rearrangement joins TRBV18 to TRBJ2-2, with 8 bases identical to TRBD1. J was trimmed by 6 bases and V by 3 bases; bases with no gene match: 3. The CDR3 runs to 14 residues. Germline CDR1 reads KGHSH; CDR2 reads LQKENI. The full variable domain, its missing parts supplied by reference TRBV18 and TRBJ2-2, is NAGVMQNPRHLVRRRGQEARLRCSPMKGHSHVYWYRQLPEEGLKFMVYLQKENIIDESGMPKERFSAEFPKEGPSILRIQQVVRGDSAAYFCASSPQQGAGELFFGEGSRLTVL.

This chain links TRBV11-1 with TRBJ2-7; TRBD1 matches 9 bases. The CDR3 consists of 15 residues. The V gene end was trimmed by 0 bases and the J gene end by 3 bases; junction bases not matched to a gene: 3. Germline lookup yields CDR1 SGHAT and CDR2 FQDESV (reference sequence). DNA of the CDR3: TGTGCCAGCAGCTTAGCCGGACAGGGGTACTACGAGCAGTACTTC. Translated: CASSLAGQGYYEQYF.